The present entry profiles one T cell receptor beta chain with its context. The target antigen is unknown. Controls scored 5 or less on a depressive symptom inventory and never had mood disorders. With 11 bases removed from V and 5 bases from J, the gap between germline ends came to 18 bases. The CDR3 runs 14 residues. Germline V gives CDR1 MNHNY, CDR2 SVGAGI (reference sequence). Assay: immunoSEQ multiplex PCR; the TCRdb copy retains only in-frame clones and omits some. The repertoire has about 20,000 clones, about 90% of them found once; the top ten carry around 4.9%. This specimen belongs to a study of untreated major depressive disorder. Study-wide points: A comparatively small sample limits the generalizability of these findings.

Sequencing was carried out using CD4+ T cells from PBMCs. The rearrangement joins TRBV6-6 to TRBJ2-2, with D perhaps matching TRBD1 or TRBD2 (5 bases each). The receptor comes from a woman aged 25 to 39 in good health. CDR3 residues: CAGAGRESTGELFF. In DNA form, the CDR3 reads TGTGCCGGCGCGGGCAGGGAGTCAACCGGGGAGCTGTTTTTT.